This T cell receptor beta chain was documented in a study of blood T cell repertoires in COVID-19. Method: immunoSEQ multiplex PCR; TCRdb's copy keeps in-frame clones and lacks some. The data hold more than 200,000 clones, with approximately 90% observed a single time. This CDR3 comprises 15 residues. V lost 3 bases to trimming and J lost 1 base, with 12 bases between them. Germline V gene data show CDR1 as LNHDA and CDR2 as SQIVND (reference sequence). This TCR was sampled from a woman in her forties or fifties with COVID-19, enrolled during active disease. V and J are TRBV19 and TRBJ1-2, with D perhaps matching TRBD1 (5 bases). The sample was peripheral blood. Here the CDR3 DNA reads TGTGCCAGTAGTATCCAAGGGGCCTATAACTATGGCTACACCTTC. Its translation: CASSIQGAYNYGYTF.